This TCR beta chain was obtained from a study of cytomegalovirus exposure and HLA in healthy donors. Notes on the study in general: When analyzed later, a missense DCLRE1C variant was found to be linked to TCR beta V- and J-gene trimming. Three CMV-associated chains were confirmed in vitro to be specific for CMV antigens.

In the PCR, 60 Vbeta and 13 Jbeta primers were used. Sequenced by immunoSEQ multiplex PCR; TCRdb stores in-frame clones only, minus some. In the table there are a few hundred thousand clones, roughly 75% of which are singletons. This CDR3 region has 16 residues. After removal of 5 bases from V and 1 base from J, the junction contained 4 bases not matched to a gene. Germline lookup yields CDR1 SGHTA and CDR2 FQGTGA. Concerning this clone: Its matching antigen is unknown.

V usage is TRBV7-3 and J usage is TRBJ2-3; 12 bases line up with TRBD2. What was sequenced was PBMCs. The sequence was obtained from a woman aged 25 to 45 in good health and CMV-seronegative. The CDR3 here is CASSGRLAGGTDTQYF. CDR3 DNA: TGTGCCAGCAGCGGGAGACTAGCGGGGGGCACAGATACGCAGTATTTT.